This TCR beta chain was documented in a study of regulatory T cells in long-lasting Graves disease. V lost 6 bases to trimming and J lost 5 bases; unmatched junction nucleotides: 5. Germline V CDR1 and CDR2: SQVTM, ANQGSEA. The CDR3 is made up of 12 amino acids. Turning to this clonotype: The antigen remains undetermined.

The time point denotes: persistent/refractory GD, antithyroid drugs over 5 years with positive TRAb. Construction of the TCR library relied on RNA isolated from PBMCs. Study-level results: Persistent cases of Graves' showed reduced TCR diversity relative to newly diagnosed patients.

Sequencing libraries for TCR beta were prepared with iRepertoire HTBI primers and Arm-PCR of CDR3 regions. TCRdb reprocessed the multiplex PCR reads via MiXCR and lists one record per CDR3 protein. The sample includes roughly 430,000 distinct CDR3 sequences, roughly 21% of them seen just once. The starting material was peripheral blood mononuclear cells (PBMCs), obtained when the disease was refractory, from a patient treated with antithyroid drugs. This receptor was identified in a female donor with Graves disease. The rearrangement joins TRBV29-1 to TRBJ2-7, with 9 bases matching TRBD1. CDR3 protein: CSVRDRAHEQYF. CDR3 DNA: TGCAGCGTCCGGGACAGGGCCCACGAGCAGTACTTC.